The sequence of this T cell receptor (beta chain) was determined in a study of shared clonotypes between healthy human individuals. On the study more broadly: Per donor, CD8 memory used one plate, CD8 naive used two, CD4 memory used three and CD4 naive used three. Study-wide results and caveats: In general, naive subsets displayed greater estimated richness than memory subsets did.

Method: immunoSEQ multiplex PCR; TCRdb's copy keeps in-frame clones and lacks some. The table shows some 2,500,000 clones, with roughly 90% occurring only once. A note on this clone: Its specificity is not known.

This CDR3 spans 15 amino acids. The V and J ends lost 2 bases and 4 bases respectively, with 15 bases between them. CDR1 and CDR2 from the germline V gene are GTSNPN and SVGIG (reference sequence). Sequenced: naive CD4+ T cells from PBMCs. The subset was: CD45RA+ positively selected. The chain recombines TRBV30 with TRBJ1-3, with a tentative D call TRBD1 (5 bases). This sequence originates from a man between 18 and 29 years old in good health. Some clones in this sample may be carry-over from other donors' samples. The CDR3 sequence is CAWSHPRGLGNTIYF. The DNA of the CDR3 is TGTGCCTGGAGTCATCCGCGGGGGTTGGGAAACACCATATATTTT.